This T cell receptor beta chain came from a study of T cell responses to AZD1222 COVID-19 vaccine. CDR3 size: 16 residues. Germline trimming cut 1 base from V and 6 bases from J; bases unmatched to any gene: 3. CDR1 and CDR2 from the germline V gene are LNHDA and SQIVND (reference sequence). The study, taken as a whole, reports: None of the repertoires were sampled until the peak T cell response had passed. Epitopes outside B.1.351 and B.1.1.7 mutated regions reportedly drew nearly half of spike TCRs. Spike-specific TCR breadth and depth went up after people got two AZD1222 doses. Most donors were white British, females outnumbered males, and clonal diversity was possibly underestimated.

Regarding this clone: Its antigen is unknown.

Clones were sequenced by immunoSEQ multiplex PCR, and TCRdb holds only the in-frame ones, with some missing. The repertoire holds some 200,000 clones, with just over 90% as singletons. The sample in question was peripheral blood, obtained 28 days after the second AZD1222 dose. This chain links TRBV19 with TRBJ2-2; the match to TRBD2 covers 12 bases. This TCR was recovered from an adult who received the AZD1222 COVID-19 vaccine. In DNA, the CDR3 is TGTGCCAGTAGTATAGGACTAGCGGGGGTCCCCGGGGAGCTGTTTTTT. It specifies CASSIGLAGVPGELFF.